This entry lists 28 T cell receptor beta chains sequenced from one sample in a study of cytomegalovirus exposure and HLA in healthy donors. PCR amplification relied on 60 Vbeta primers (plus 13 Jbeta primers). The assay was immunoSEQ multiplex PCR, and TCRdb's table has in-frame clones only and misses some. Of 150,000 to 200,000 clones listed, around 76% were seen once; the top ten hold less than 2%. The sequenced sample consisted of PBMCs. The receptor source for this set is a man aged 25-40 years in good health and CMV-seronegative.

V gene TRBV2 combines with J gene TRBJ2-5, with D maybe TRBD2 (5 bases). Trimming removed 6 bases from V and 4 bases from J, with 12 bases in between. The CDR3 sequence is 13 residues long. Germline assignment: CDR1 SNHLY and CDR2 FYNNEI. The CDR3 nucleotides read TGTGCCAGCAGGATATTTCGGGGAGAGACCCAGTACTTC. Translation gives CASRIFRGETQYF.

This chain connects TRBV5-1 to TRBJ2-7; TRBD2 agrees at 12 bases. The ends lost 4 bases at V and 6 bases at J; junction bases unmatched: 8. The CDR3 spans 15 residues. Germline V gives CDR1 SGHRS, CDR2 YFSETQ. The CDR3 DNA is TGCGCCAGCAGCATGCGGACTAGCGGGGTAACCGAGCAGTACTTC. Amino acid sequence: CASSMRTSGVTEQYF. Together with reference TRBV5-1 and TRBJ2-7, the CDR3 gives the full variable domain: KAGVTQTPRYLIKTRGQQVTLSCSPISGHRSVSWYQQTPGQGLQFLFEYFSETQRNKGNFPGRFSGRQFSNSRSEMNVSTLELGDSALYLCASSMRTSGVTEQYFGPGTRLTVT.

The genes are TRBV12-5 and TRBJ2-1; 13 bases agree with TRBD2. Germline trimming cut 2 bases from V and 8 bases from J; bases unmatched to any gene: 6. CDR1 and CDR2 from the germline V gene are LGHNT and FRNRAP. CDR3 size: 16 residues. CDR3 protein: CASGLPGTSGIDEQFF. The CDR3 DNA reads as TGTGCTAGTGGTTTGCCCGGGACTAGCGGGATCGATGAGCAGTTCTTC.

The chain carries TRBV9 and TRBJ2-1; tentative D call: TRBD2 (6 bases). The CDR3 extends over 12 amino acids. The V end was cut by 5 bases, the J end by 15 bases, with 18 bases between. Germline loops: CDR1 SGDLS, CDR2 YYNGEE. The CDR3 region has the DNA TGTGCCAGCAGTGACCGCCGGGACGGGGGGTTCTTC. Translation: CASSDRRDGGFF.

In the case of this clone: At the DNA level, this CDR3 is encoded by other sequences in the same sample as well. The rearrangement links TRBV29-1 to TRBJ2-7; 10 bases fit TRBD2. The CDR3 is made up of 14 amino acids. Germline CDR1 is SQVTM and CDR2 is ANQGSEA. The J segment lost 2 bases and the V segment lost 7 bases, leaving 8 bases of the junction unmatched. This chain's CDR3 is CSAHLAGVPYEQYF. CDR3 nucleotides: TGCAGCGCACACCTAGCGGGAGTCCCCTACGAGCAGTACTTC.

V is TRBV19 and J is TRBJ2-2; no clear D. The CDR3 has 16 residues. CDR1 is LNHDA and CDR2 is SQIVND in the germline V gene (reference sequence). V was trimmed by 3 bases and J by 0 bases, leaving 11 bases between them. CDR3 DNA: TGTGCCAGTAGTATTTCGACAAATACGAACACCGGGGAGCTGTTTTTT. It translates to CASSISTNTNTGELFF.

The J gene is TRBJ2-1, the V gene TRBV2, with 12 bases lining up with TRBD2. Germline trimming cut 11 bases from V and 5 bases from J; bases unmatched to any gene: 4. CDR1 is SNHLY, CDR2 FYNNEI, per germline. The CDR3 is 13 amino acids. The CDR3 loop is CAGRTSGDNEQFF. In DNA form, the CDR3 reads TGTGCCGGCCGGACTAGCGGGGACAATGAGCAGTTCTTC.

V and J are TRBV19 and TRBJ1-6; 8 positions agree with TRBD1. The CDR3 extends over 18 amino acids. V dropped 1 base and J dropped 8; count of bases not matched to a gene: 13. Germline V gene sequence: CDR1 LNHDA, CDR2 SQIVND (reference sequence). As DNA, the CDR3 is TGTGCCAGTAGTATAGTCAGGGGGCGGAAAGGGATTGATTCACCCCTCCACTTT. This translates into CASSIVRGRKGIDSPLHF.

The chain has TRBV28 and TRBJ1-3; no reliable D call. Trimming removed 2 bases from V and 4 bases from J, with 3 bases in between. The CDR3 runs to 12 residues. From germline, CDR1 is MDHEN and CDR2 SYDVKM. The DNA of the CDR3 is TGTGCCAGCAGTTTAGGCGGAAACACCATATATTTT. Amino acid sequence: CASSLGGNTIYF.

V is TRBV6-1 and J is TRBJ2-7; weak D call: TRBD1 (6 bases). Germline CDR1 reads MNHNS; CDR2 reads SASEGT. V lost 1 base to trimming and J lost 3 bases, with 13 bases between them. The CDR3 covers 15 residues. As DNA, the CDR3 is TGTGCCAGCAGTGAAGGAGCTGGACAGTTCTACGAGCAGTACTTC. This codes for CASSEGAGQFYEQYF.

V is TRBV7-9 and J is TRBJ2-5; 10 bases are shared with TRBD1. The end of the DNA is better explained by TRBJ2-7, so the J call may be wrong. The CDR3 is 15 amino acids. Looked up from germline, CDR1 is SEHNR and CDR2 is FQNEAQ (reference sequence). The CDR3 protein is CASSWRQGAVYEQYF. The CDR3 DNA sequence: TGTGCCAGCAGCTGGAGACAGGGGGCAGTTTACGAGCAGTACTTC.

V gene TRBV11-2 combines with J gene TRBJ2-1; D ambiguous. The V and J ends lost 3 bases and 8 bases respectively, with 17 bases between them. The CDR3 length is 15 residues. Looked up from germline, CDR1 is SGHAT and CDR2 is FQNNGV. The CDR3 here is CASSLTGYGNHEQFF. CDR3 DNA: TGTGCCAGCAGCTTGACTGGGTACGGCAATCATGAGCAGTTCTTC.

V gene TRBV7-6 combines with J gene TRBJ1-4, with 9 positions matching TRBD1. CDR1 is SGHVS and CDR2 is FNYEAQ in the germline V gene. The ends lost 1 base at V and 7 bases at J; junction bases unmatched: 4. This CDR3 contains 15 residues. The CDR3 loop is CASSLGGTGTEKLFF. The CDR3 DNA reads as TGTGCCAGCAGCTTAGGTGGGACAGGGACTGAAAAACTGTTTTTT.

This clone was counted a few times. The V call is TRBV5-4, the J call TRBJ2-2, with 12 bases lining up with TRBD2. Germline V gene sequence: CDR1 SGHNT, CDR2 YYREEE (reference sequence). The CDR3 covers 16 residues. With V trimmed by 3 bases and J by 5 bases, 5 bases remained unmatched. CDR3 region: CASSSSSGRGTGELFF. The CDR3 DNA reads TGTGCCAGCAGCTCATCTAGCGGGAGGGGTACCGGGGAGCTGTTTTTT.

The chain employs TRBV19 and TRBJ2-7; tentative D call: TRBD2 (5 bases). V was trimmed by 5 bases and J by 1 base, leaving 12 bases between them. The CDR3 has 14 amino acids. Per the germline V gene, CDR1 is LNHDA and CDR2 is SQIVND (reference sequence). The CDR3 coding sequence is TGTGCCAGTAGTGAGAGGAGGCAGTCCTACGAGCAGTACTTC. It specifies CASSERRQSYEQYF.

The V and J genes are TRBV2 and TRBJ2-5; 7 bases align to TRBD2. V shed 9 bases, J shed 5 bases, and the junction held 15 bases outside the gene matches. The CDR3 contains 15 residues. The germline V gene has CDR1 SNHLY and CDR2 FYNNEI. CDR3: CASGGGGGSFETQYF. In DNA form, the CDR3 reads TGTGCCAGTGGGGGTGGTGGCGGGAGCTTCGAGACCCAGTACTTC.

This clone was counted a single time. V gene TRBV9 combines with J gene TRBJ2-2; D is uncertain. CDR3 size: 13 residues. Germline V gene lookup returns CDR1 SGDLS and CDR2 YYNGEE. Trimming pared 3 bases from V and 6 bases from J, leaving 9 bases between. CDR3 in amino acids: CASSEILAGELFF. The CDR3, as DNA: TGTGCCAGCAGCGAAATTTTAGCCGGGGAGCTGTTTTTT. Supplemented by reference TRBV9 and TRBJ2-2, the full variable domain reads DSGVTQTPKHLITATGQRVTLRCSPRSGDLSVYWYQQSLDQGLQFLIQYYNGEERAKGNILERFSAQQFPDLHSELNLSSLELGDSALYFCASSEILAGELFFGEGSRLTVL.

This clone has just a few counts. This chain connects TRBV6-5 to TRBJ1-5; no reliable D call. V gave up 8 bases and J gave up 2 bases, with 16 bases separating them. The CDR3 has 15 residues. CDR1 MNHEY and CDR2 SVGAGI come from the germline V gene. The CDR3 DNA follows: TGTGCCAGCCGGAAGTTAACGGGTGGCAATCAGCCCCAGCATTTT. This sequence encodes CASRKLTGGNQPQHF.

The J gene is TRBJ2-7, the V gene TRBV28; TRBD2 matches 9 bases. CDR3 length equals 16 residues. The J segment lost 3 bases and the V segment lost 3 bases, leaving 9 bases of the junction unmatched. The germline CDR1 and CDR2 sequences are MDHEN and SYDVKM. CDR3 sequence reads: CASSFRLAEGGYEQYF. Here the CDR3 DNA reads TGTGCCAGCAGTTTTCGACTAGCGGAAGGGGGCTACGAGCAGTACTTC.

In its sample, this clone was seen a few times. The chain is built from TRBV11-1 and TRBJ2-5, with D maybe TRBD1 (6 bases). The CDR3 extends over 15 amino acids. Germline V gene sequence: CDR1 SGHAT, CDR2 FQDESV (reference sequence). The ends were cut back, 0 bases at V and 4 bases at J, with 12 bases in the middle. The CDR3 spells CASSLATQGTETQYF. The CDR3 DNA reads TGTGCCAGCAGCTTAGCCACACAGGGAACAGAGACCCAGTACTTC. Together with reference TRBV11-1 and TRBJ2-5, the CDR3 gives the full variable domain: EAEVAQSPRYKITEKSQAVAFWCDPISGHATLYWYRQILGQGPELLVQFQDESVVDDSQLPKDRFSAERLKGVDSTLKIQPAELGDSAMYLCASSLATQGTETQYFGPGTRLLVL.

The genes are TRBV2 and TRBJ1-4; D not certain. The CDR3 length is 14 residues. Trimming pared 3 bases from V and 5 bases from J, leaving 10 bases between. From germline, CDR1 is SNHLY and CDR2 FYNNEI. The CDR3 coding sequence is TGTGCCAGCAGTGACACCTATTCGAATGAAAAACTGTTTTTT. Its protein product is CASSDTYSNEKLFF.

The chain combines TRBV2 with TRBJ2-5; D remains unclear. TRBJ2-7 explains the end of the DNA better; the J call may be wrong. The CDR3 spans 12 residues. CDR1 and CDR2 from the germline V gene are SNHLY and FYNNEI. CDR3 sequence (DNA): TGTGCCAGCATAGGAGCAACCTACGAGCAGTACTTC. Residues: CASIGATYEQYF.

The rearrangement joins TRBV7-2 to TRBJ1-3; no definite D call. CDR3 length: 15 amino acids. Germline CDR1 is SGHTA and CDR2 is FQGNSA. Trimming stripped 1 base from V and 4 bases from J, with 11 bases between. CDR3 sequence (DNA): TGTGCCAGCAGCTTAGTCTTCGGTTCCGGAAACACCATATATTTT. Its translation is CASSLVFGSGNTIYF. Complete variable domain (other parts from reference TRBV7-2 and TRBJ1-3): GAGVSQSPSNKVTEKGKDVELRCDPISGHTALYWYRQSLGQGLEFLIYFQGNSAPDKSGLPSDRFSAERTGGSVSTLTIQRTQQEDSAVYLCASSLVFGSGNTIYFGEGSWLTVV.

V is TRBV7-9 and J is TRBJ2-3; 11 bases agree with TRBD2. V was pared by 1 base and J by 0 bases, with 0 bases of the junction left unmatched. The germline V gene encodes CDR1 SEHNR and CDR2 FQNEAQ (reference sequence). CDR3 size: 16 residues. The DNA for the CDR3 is TGTGCCAGCAGCTTAGGGACTAGCGGGAGCACAGATACGCAGTATTTT. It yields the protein CASSLGTSGSTDTQYF.

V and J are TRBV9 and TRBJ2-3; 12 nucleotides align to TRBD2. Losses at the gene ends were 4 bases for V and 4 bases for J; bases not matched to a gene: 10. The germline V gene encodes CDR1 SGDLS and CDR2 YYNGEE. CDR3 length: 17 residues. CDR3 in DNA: TGTGCCAGCAGCCCCGGGGTCGGACTAGCGGGATCAGATACGCAGTATTTT. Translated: CASSPGVGLAGSDTQYF.

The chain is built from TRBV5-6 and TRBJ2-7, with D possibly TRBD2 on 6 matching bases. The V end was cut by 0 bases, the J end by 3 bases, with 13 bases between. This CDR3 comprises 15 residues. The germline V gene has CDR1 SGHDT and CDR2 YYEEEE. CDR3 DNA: TGTGCCAGCAGCTTGGGGGTAGCGGCTAACTACGAGCAGTACTTC. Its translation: CASSLGVAANYEQYF.

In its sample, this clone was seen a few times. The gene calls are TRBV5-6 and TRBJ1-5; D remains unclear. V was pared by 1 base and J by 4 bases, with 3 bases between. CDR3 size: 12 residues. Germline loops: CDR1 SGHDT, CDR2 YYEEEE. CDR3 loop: CASSLLNQPQHF. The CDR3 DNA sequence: TGTGCCAGCAGCTTGCTTAATCAGCCCCAGCATTTT.

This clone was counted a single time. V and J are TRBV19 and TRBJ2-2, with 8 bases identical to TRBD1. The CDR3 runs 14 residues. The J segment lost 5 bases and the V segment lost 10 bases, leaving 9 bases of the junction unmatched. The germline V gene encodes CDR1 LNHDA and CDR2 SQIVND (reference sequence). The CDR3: CATQGQGATGELFF. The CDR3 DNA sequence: TGTGCCACCCAGGGGCAGGGGGCAACCGGGGAGCTGTTTTTT.